Included here is one T cell receptor (beta chain) sequence, with context. Germline V gives CDR1 SGHAT, CDR2 FQNNGV. Between the trimmed V and J ends, which lost 5 bases and 2 bases, there was a span of 16 bases. The CDR3 is made up of 15 amino acids. These data come from a study of T cell changes during pregnancy in multiple sclerosis. Some clones are missing from TCRdb's copy, which holds only in-frame ones; the method was immunoSEQ multiplex PCR. Of 50,000 to 65,000 clones in the sample, approximately 90% are singletons; the top ten hold 1% to 1.5%. The source of this sequence is a female donor with multiple sclerosis, enrolled in a pregnancy study. The chain couples TRBV11-2 to TRBJ2-7; the D gene is possibly TRBD2 (6 bases). Source: peripheral blood, taken in the second trimester of pregnancy. The CDR3 DNA reads as TGTGCCAGCAGCCGACGACCGGACTACACCTACGAGCAGTACTTC. Its translation is CASSRRPDYTYEQYF.